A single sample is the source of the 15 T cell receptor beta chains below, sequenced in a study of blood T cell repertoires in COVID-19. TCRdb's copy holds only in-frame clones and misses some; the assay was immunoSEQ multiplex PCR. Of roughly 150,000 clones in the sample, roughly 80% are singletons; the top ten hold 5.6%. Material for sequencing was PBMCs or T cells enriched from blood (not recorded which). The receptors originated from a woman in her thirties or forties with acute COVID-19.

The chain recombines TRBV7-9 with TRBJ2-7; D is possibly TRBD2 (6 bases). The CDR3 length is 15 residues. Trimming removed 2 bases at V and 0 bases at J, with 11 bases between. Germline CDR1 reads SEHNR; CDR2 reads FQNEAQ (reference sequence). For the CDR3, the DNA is TGTGCCAGCAGCTTATTAGCGGAAAGCTCCTACGAGCAGTACGTC. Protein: CASSLLAESSYEQYV.

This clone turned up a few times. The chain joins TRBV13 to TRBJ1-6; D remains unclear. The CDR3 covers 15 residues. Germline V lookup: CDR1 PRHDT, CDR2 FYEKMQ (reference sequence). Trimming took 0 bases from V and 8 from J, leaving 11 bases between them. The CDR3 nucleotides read TGTGCCAGCAGCTTAGGGCAGGTAGACGATTCACCCCTCCACTTT. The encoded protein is CASSLGQVDDSPLHF. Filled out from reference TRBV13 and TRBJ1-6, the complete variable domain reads AAGVIQSPRHLIKEKRETATLKCYPIPRHDTVYWYQQGPGQDPQFLISFYEKMQSDKGSIPDRFSAQQFSDYHSELNMSSLELGDSALYFCASSLGQVDDSPLHFGNGTRLTVT.

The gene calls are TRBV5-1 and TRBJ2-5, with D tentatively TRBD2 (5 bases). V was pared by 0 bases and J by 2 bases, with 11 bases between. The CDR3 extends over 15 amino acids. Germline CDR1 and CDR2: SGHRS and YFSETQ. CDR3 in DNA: TGCGCCAGCAGCTTGGCCAAGGGAGATCAAGAGACCCAGTACTTC. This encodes CASSLAKGDQETQYF.

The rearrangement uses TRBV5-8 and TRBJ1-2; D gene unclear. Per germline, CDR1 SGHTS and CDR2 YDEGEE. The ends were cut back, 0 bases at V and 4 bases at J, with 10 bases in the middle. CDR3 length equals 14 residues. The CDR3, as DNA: TGTGCCAGCAGCTTGGGAGGGATGGCCTATGGCTACACCTTC. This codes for CASSLGGMAYGYTF.

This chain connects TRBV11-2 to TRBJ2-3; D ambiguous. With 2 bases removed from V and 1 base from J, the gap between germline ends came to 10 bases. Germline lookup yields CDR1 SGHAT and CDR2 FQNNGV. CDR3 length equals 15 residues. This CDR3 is CASSLTGWGTDTQYF. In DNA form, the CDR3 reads TGTGCCAGCAGCTTAACGGGTTGGGGCACAGATACGCAGTATTTT.

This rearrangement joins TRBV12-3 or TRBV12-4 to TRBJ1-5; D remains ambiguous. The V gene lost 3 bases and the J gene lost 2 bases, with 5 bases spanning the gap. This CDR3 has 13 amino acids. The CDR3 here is CASSFIGNQPQHF. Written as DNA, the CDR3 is TGTGCCAGCAGTTTTATTGGCAATCAGCCCCAGCATTTT.

The DNA of the CDR3 is TGTGCCTGGAGTGTCGGGGACAATCAGCCCCAGCATTTT. Amino acid sequence: CAWSVGDNQPQHF. The gene calls are TRBV30 and TRBJ1-5; D not certain. The length of the CDR3 is 13 residues. Trimming removed 0 bases at V and 3 bases at J, with 6 bases between. Germline-derived CDR1 and CDR2 are GTSNPN and SVGIG (reference sequence).

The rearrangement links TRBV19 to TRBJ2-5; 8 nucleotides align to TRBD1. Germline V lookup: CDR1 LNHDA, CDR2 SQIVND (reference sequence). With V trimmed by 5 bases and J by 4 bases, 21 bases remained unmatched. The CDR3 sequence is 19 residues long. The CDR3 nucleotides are TGTGCCAGTAGTCCACGGACAGGGTGGCTGCGCAAAGAGGCAGAGACCCAGTACTTC. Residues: CASSPRTGWLRKEAETQYF.

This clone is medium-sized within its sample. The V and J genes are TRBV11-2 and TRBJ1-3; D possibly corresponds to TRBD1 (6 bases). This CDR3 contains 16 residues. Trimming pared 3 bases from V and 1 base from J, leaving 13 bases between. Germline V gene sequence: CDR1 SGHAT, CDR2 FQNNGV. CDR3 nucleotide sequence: TGTGCCAGCAGCTTCAGGGGAGTTGAGTCTGGAAACACCATATATTTT. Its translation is CASSFRGVESGNTIYF.

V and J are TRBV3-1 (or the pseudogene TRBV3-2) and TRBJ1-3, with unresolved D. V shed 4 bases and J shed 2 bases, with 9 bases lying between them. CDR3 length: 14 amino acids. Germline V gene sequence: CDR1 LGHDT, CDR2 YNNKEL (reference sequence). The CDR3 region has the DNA TGTGCCAGCAGCCTGGACGGGGCTGGAAACACCATATATTTT. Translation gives CASSLDGAGNTIYF.

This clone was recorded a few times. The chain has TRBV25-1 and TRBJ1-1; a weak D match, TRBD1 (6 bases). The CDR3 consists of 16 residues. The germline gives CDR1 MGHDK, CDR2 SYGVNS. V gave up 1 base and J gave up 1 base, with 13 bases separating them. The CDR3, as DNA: TGTGCCAGCAGTGAATTGACAGGTGTTGAGAACACTGAAGCTTTCTTT. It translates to CASSELTGVENTEAFF.

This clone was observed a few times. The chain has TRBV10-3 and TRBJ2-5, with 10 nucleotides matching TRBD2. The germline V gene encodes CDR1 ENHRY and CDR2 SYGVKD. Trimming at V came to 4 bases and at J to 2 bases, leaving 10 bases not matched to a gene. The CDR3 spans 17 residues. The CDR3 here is CAISASRAGGEQETQYF. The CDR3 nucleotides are TGTGCCATCAGTGCCTCGAGAGCGGGAGGGGAACAAGAGACCCAGTACTTC.

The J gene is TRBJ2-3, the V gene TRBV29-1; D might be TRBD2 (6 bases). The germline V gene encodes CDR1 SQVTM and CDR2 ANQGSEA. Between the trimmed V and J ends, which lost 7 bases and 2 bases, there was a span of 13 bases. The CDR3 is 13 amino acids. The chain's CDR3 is CSEISGSTDTQYF. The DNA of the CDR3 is TGCAGCGAGATTAGCGGTTCCACAGATACGCAGTATTTT.

CDR3 sequence (DNA): TGTGCCAGCAGTTTACATCCGAGCGCCCGGTATGAAAAACTGTTTTTT. Translated: CASSLHPSARYEKLFF. The rearrangement joins TRBV27 to TRBJ1-4; D unresolved. CDR3 size: 16 residues. Trimming removed 2 bases from V and 6 bases from J, with 16 bases in between. Looked up from germline, CDR1 is MNHEY and CDR2 is SMNVEV (reference sequence).

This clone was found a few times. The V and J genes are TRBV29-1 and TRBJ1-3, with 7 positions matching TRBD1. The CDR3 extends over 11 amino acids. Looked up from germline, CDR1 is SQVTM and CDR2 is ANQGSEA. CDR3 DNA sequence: TGCGGGACAGCCTCTGGAAACACCATATATTTT. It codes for CGTASGNTIYF.